This T cell receptor beta chain was captured in a study of blood T cell repertoires in COVID-19. Overall study context: COVID-19 samples collected from the United States, Italy and Spain covered acute and convalescent phases. T cells, B-cell-depleted T cells, or PBMCs supplied cDNA or gDNA.

Libraries were prepared by immunoSEQ multiplex PCR; TCRdb keeps only in-frame clonotypes and omits some of them. The table includes around 190,000 clones, around 85% detected once. This receptor was obtained from a woman aged 50 to 60 with acute or convalescent COVID-19. Sequenced input: peripheral blood.

CDR3 in amino acids: CASSYGELYEQYF. The CDR3 DNA is TGTGCCAGCAGTTACGGAGAGCTCTACGAGCAGTACTTC. The chain has TRBV6-6 and TRBJ2-7; D is ambiguous. Germline V gene sequence: CDR1 MNHNY, CDR2 SVGAGI (reference sequence). V was trimmed by 2 bases and J by 3 bases, leaving 8 bases between them. The CDR3 is 13 residues long.